Listed here are 9 T cell receptor beta chains from one sample, sequenced in a study of early T cells in non-severe SARS-CoV-2 infection. Via MiXCR, TCRdb re-called the 5' RACE reads, giving one row per CDR3 protein. The data hold fewer than 130,000 distinct CDR3 sequences, with 10% to 15% observed a single time. The specimen comprised whole blood, sampled at baseline. These receptors all stem from an adult who was a healthcare worker with PCR-confirmed SARS-CoV-2 infection or an uninfected control (not recorded which).

A few counts support this clonotype. This chain joins TRBV10-2 and TRBJ2-1; 10 bases line up with TRBD2. CDR3 length equals 15 residues. Trimming took 9 bases from V and 8 from J; bases not matched to a gene: 13. Germline values: CDR1 WSHSY, CDR2 SAAADI. CDR3 in amino acids: CARAGRLAGVDEQFF. CDR3 nucleotides: TGCGCCAGAGCCGGTAGGCTAGCGGGAGTGGATGAGCAGTTCTTC.

The chain is built from TRBV6-6 and TRBJ1-1; unclear D gene. This CDR3 region has 14 residues. Per the germline V gene, CDR1 is MNHNY and CDR2 is SVGAGI (reference sequence). Trimming removed 8 bases at V and 1 base at J, with 14 bases between. CDR3 sequence: CASHVGVPNTEAFF. The CDR3, as DNA: TGTGCCAGCCATGTAGGAGTTCCGAACACTGAAGCTTTCTTT.

The table lists this clonotype with a few counts. The chain links TRBV25-1 to TRBJ2-3, with a weak D call TRBD1 (6 bases). The CDR3 contains 17 residues. Trimming took off 8 bases at V and 4 bases at J, with 25 bases between the two ends. The germline gives CDR1 MGHDK, CDR2 SYGVNS. The CDR3 DNA is TGTGCCAGCGCCCCCCCAGCCTCGACAGGCAGCGCAGATACGCAGTATTTT. This codes for CASAPPASTGSADTQYF. Filled out from reference TRBV25-1 and TRBJ2-3, the complete variable domain reads EADIYQTPRYLVIGTGKKITLECSQTMGHDKMYWYQQDPGMELHLIHYSYGVNSTEKGDLSSESTVSRIRTEHFPLTLESARPSHTSQYLCASAPPASTGSADTQYFGPGTRLTVL.

This clonotype was seen many times. This chain links TRBV19 with TRBJ1-5, with a possible D match to TRBD1 (6 bases). The CDR3 length is 14 residues. Trimming cost V 5 bases and J 3 bases, with 11 bases left between them. Germline CDR1 LNHDA, CDR2 SQIVND (reference sequence). CDR3 sequence: CASSASGDNQPQHF. CDR3 coding DNA: TGTGCCAGTAGTGCCTCAGGGGACAATCAGCCCCAGCATTTT. Variable domain in full (rest from reference TRBV19 and TRBJ1-5): DGGITQSPKYLFRKEGQNVTLSCEQNLNHDAMYWYRQDPGQGLRLIYYSQIVNDFQKGDIAEGYSVSREKKESFPLTVTSAQKNPTAFYLCASSASGDNQPQHFGDGTRLSIL.

The V call is TRBV2, the J call TRBJ2-2; a possible D gene is TRBD1 (6 bases). The CDR3 runs 15 residues. Germline V CDR1 and CDR2: SNHLY, FYNNEI. V lost 8 bases, J lost 4 bases, and 17 bases lay in between. The CDR3 DNA follows: TGTGCCAGCCGAACAGCAGGGGCAAGCACCGGGGAGCTGTTTTTT. It specifies CASRTAGASTGELFF.

The V and J genes are TRBV20-1 and TRBJ2-5; unclear D gene. V was cut by 1 base and J by 2 bases, with 11 bases left in between. The germline V gene has CDR1 DFQATT and CDR2 SNEGSKA (reference sequence). This CDR3 is built from 14 residues. Here the CDR3 reads CSARVSSRQETQYF. The CDR3 DNA follows: TGCAGTGCTAGAGTAAGCTCTCGGCAAGAGACCCAGTACTTC.

This clonotype was seen repeatedly, ten times or more. The chain recombines TRBV21-1 with TRBJ2-1. TRBV21-1 is flagged as a pseudogene. This CDR3 has 17 amino acids. The CDR3 DNA sequence: TGTGCCAGCAGCAAAACACCCGACTGTAATTGCTACAATGAGCAGTTCTTC. It translates to CASSKTPDCNCYNEQFF.

The chain couples TRBV6-5 to TRBJ2-1; TRBD1 aligns across 7 bases. CDR1 is MNHEY and CDR2 is SVGAGI in the germline V gene. J was trimmed by 7 bases and V by 0 bases; bases with no gene match: 9. The CDR3 has 16 amino acids. CDR3 protein: CASSYSGGQVMNEQFF. CDR3 in DNA: TGTGCCAGCAGTTACTCGGGCGGACAGGTTATGAATGAGCAGTTCTTC.

This clonotype was counted a few times. The J gene is TRBJ2-7, the V gene TRBV15; the match to TRBD1 covers 9 bases. V shed 3 bases, J shed 2 bases, and the junction held 8 bases outside the gene matches. The CDR3 runs 16 residues. Germline V gene sequence: CDR1 LNHNV, CDR2 YYDKDF (reference sequence). As DNA, the CDR3 is TGTGCCACCAGCAGTACCTCGGGGGACAGGGCCTACGAGCAGTACTTC. Translation: CATSSTSGDRAYEQYF.